The table lists the clone carrying this TCR beta chain with a few counts. What it binds is unknown. This was the immunoSEQ version 4 assay in survey mode. Template was genomic DNA at 10 ng/uL, with up to about 1 ug used per sample. The table came from immunoSEQ multiplex PCR; TCRdb's copy has only in-frame clones and leaves some out. The sample lists over 30,000 clones, 82% occurring once. This sample was taken from a study of persistence of HIV-infected CD4 T cells. Study information: Blood samples, up to about 200 mL, came from multiple time points, except two leukapheresis donors sampled once.

Study results and limitations: Antigen-responding cells were enriched for degenerate expanded CDR3beta sequences. CMV- and Gag-responding cells had lower TCRbeta richness than CD3/CD28-responding cells.

V was cut by 0 bases and J by 4 bases, with 10 bases left in between. The CDR3 extends over 14 amino acids. The germline V gene encodes CDR1 MGHRA and CDR2 YSYEKL. Cells were stimulated with CMV-infected fibroblast lysates at approximately 10 ug/mL. CD40L/CD69 double-negative CD45RO-high memory CD4+ T cells were collected. This TCR was recovered from an adult woman with HIV who was CMV-seropositive. This rearrangement joins TRBV4-1 to TRBJ2-7, with D uncertain. The sequencing here drew on CD4+ T cells sorted from PBMCs after approximately 19-hour stimulation, taken from a patient who received antiretroviral therapy. CDR3 amino acids: CASSQDKASYEQYF. The CDR3 DNA sequence: TGCGCCAGCAGCCAAGATAAAGCCTCTTACGAGCAGTACTTC.